The source of this T cell receptor beta chain is a study of radiotherapy plus CTLA-4 blockade in lung cancer. With ipilimumab providing CTLA-4 blockade, focal radiation was administered to patients who had chemo-refractory metastatic non-small-cell lung cancer. CDR3 length: 16 residues. V lost 1 base and J 3 bases, leaving 15 bases between the germline ends. Per germline, CDR1 SGHTA and CDR2 FQGNSA. The method was immunoSEQ multiplex PCR; TCRdb's version includes in-frame clones alone and lacks a portion of them. The sample contains around 80,000 clones, nearly 75% of which appear only once. This chain links TRBV7-2 with TRBJ1-2, with D possibly being TRBD1 (5 bases). The TCR comes from a human donor with non-small cell lung cancer whose response to radiotherapy plus ipilimumab could not be evaluated. The specimen was peripheral blood, collected from a patient treated with radiotherapy plus ipilimumab. The CDR3 nucleotides are TGTGCCAGCAGCTTAGAGGCAGGGCCTCGATACTATGGCTACACCTTC. Amino acids: CASSLEAGPRYYGYTF.